The 7 T cell receptor beta chains presented below share a single source sample, sequenced in a study of cytomegalovirus exposure and HLA in healthy donors. It was with 60 Vbeta and 13 Jbeta primers that the PCR ran. Method: immunoSEQ multiplex PCR; TCRdb's copy keeps in-frame clones and lacks some. Counted here are over 70,000 clones, 70% to 90% occurring once; the ten biggest clones make up around 2%. The material sequenced was PBMCs. Receptors originate from a man younger than 35 in good health and CMV-seronegative.

The chain employs TRBV5-1 and TRBJ2-2; D ambiguous. Germline V gene sequence: CDR1 SGHRS, CDR2 YFSETQ. Trimming stripped 1 base from V and 1 base from J, with 5 bases between. This CDR3 is 14 amino acids long. The CDR3, as DNA: TGCGCCAGCAGCTTGCACTGGAACACCGGGGAGCTGTTTTTT. As protein: CASSLHWNTGELFF.

This chain connects TRBV5-1 to TRBJ1-2, with 7 bases identical to TRBD1. CDR1 and CDR2 (germline): SGHRS, YFSETQ. CDR3 length: 14 amino acids. V lost 1 base to trimming and J lost 4 bases; unmatched junction nucleotides: 4. The CDR3 region has the DNA TGCGCCAGCAGCTTGTCCAGGGGGAGCTATGGCTACACCTTC. This encodes CASSLSRGSYGYTF.

There are a few counts of this clone. The CDR3 DNA reads as TGTGCCAGTAGTATAGACCCCGCCGGGACTTTCACAGATACGCAGTATTTT. Encoded protein: CASSIDPAGTFTDTQYF. The chain joins TRBV19 to TRBJ2-3; perhaps TRBD2 as D (6 bases). Trimming cost V 0 bases and J 2 bases, with 15 bases left between them. CDR1 and CDR2 (germline): LNHDA, SQIVND (reference sequence). This CDR3 contains 17 residues.

This chain joins TRBV6-6 and TRBJ2-7; 7 bases match TRBD2. Germline V lookup: CDR1 MNHNY, CDR2 SVGAGI (reference sequence). The CDR3 extends over 16 amino acids. V lost 2 bases, J lost 0 bases, and 7 bases stayed unmatched. This CDR3 reads CASSYIWDYSSYEQYF. In nucleotides, the CDR3 is TGTGCCAGCAGTTACATCTGGGACTACAGCTCCTACGAGCAGTACTTC.

This chain uses TRBV9 with TRBJ1-5; D uncertain. V lost 3 bases to trimming and J lost 3 bases, with 10 bases between them. There are 14 residues in the CDR3. The germline CDR1 and CDR2 sequences are SGDLS and YYNGEE. As DNA, the CDR3 is TGTGCCAGCAGCGCGGGTGGCCCCAATCAGCCCCAGCATTTT. Encoded protein: CASSAGGPNQPQHF.

The chain uses TRBV18 and TRBJ1-2, with a possible D match to TRBD1 (5 bases). Germline CDR1 is KGHSH and CDR2 is LQKENI. V shed 3 bases and J shed 6 bases, with 11 bases lying between them. This CDR3 contains 13 residues. The CDR3 is CASSPRGGDGYTF. The CDR3 DNA follows: TGTGCCAGCTCACCGCGGGGAGGGGATGGCTACACCTTC.

With regard to this clone: One end of the junction does not line up with germline, which may come from a read error. Different DNA sequences within this sample yield the same CDR3. The chain employs TRBV6-5 and TRBJ1-2; a possible D gene is TRBD1 (5 bases). The CDR3 extends over 15 amino acids. Germline lookup yields CDR1 MNHEY and CDR2 SVGAGI. CDR3 bases: TGTGCCAGTAGTTACTCGGGGGGGGATAACTATGGCTACACCTTC. This encodes CASSYSGGDNYGYTF.